Sequencing of this T cell receptor (beta chain) was carried out in a study of human T cells and chemical hapten exposure. Study conclusions and caveats: The formation of large CDR3 similarity clusters by expanded TCRs significantly exceeded that of controls.

Described time point: pre-sensitization, week 0. Treatment specified: therapeutic diphenylcyclopropenone sensitization with weekly scalp DPC. MiXCR, applied by TCRdb to the RACE reads, yields one record per CDR3 protein. The sample lists a few hundred thousand distinct CDR3 sequences; around 5.5% were seen once. The V end lost 7 bases, the J end lost 10 bases, and 13 bases lay between the germline ends. Germline V gene lookup returns CDR1 DFQATT and CDR2 SNEGSKA (reference sequence). The CDR3 is 10 amino acids. Ten or more counts support this clonotype. Its antigen is undetermined. This specimen consisted of whole blood, obtained in connection with sensitization to the hapten diphenylcyclopropenone (DPC). The sequence came from a woman in her late teens or twenties with alopecia areata. Some clones in this sample may be carry-over from other donors' samples. The chain carries TRBV20-1 and TRBJ1-1; D ambiguous. The CDR3, as DNA: TGCAGTGGAGGGTTTAGAGGAGCTTTCTTT. Its protein is CSGGFRGAFF.